This TCR beta chain was obtained from a study of blood T cell repertoires in COVID-19. Looking at the study overall: From T cells, B-cell-depleted T cells, or PBMCs came the material, which was cDNA or gDNA.

Per the study methods: Estimation of nucleated cell counts was performed using reference gene primer amplification. Data came from immunoSEQ multiplex PCR; TCRdb stores just in-frame clones and leaves some out. Clonal size and the V and J genes are those of that table, whereas D and trimming came from the DNA. The table includes approximately 220,000 clones, about 85% detected once. This CDR3 has 16 residues. The V and J ends lost 5 bases and 1 base, in that order; junction bases with no gene match: 7. In germline, CDR1 is SGHVS, CDR2 FQNEAQ. The sample comprised PBMCs or T cells enriched from blood (not recorded which). This clonotype was sampled from a man aged 35 to 55 who had recovered from COVID-19. V gene TRBV7-8 combines with J gene TRBJ1-4; 7 bases agree with TRBD1. The CDR3 DNA follows: TGTGCCAGCAGCCCCCGTCGACAGGGAACTAATGAAAAACTGTTTTTT. Protein sequence: CASSPRRQGTNEKLFF.